Included here is one TCR beta chain sequence, with context. This sample stems from a study of blood T cell repertoires in COVID-19. On the study more broadly: The origin of the acute and convalescent COVID-19 samples was the United States, Italy and Spain.

The V end was cut by 1 base, the J end by 4 bases, with 8 bases between. From germline, CDR1 is LNHNV and CDR2 YYDKDF (reference sequence). This CDR3 has 14 residues. As originally analysed: Estimated nucleated cell counts came from reference gene primer amplification. The protocol was immunoSEQ multiplex PCR, while the TCRdb copy is restricted to in-frame clones and leaves out a portion. V, J and clone size reflect that table, while D and trimming were determined from the DNA. Among 45,000 to 50,000 clones listed, 85% to 90% were seen once. This clonotype originated in a human donor in a cohort sampled during active COVID-19. The chain couples TRBV15 to TRBJ1-5; D is possibly TRBD1 (5 bases). Sample: peripheral blood. The CDR3 region is CATSRGGGNQPQHF. The CDR3, as DNA: TGTGCCACCAGCAGAGGGGGGGGGAATCAGCCCCAGCATTTT. Full variable domain (remainder filled in from reference TRBV15 and TRBJ1-5): DAMVIQNPRYQVTQFGKPVTLSCSQTLNHNVMYWYQQKSSQAPKLLFHYYDKDFNNEADTPDNFQSRRPNTSFCFLDIRSPGLGDTAMYLCATSRGGGNQPQHFGDGTRLSIL.